The rows below give T cell receptor beta chains drawn from one sample of a study of OX40 agonist ivuxolimab in advanced cancers. Produced via immunoSEQ multiplex PCR; TCRdb's table is partial and in-frame only. This table holds over 70,000 clones, about 87% found once. The specimen comprised CD4+ or CD8+ T cells sorted from blood, sampled in a trial of the OX40 agonist ivuxolimab. These receptors originate from an adult with an advanced solid tumor such as melanoma, head and neck, liver or kidney cancer. CDR3s include the opening cysteine and the closing phenylalanine or tryptophan. D genes are given only for firm matches. The size entry is marked missing in some rows and otherwise reads once, few, many or a size class.

v_call: TRBV7-2
clone_size: once
d_call: TRBD1
j_call: TRBJ2-5
cdr3_nt: TGTGCCAGCAGCTTAGTTGGTGGGACAGGGCTAGGCGAGACCCAGTACTTC
cdr3_aa: CASSLVGGTGLGETQYF

v_call: TRBV9
clone_size: -
d_call: TRBD1
j_call: TRBJ2-2
cdr3_nt: TGTGCCAGCAGCGTAGGGTCAGGGGGCGACACCGGGGAGCTGTTTTTT
cdr3_aa: CASSVGSGGDTGELFF

v_call: TRBV11-2
clone_size: -
d_call: TRBD1
j_call: TRBJ2-7
cdr3_nt: TGTGCCAGCAGCTTAGTCTCACAGGGGACCGAGCAGTACTTC
cdr3_aa: CASSLVSQGTEQYF

v_call: TRBV7-2
clone_size: -
d_call: TRBD2
j_call: TRBJ2-5
cdr3_nt: TGTGCCAGCAGCCCCCGACTAGCGGGAGGAGAGACCCAGTACTTC
cdr3_aa: CASSPRLAGGETQYF

v_call: TRBV19
clone_size: -
d_call: -
j_call: TRBJ1-3
cdr3_nt: TGTGCCAGTAGCATCGCTCAGGGGCTCCAGTCCGGAAACACCATATATTTT
cdr3_aa: CASSIAQGLQSGNTIYF

v_call: TRBV30
clone_size: -
d_call: -
j_call: TRBJ1-4
cdr3_nt: TGTGCCTGGAGTGGTTGGGGGACGCTTAATGAAAAACTGTTTTTT
cdr3_aa: CAWSGWGTLNEKLFF

v_call: TRBV5-6
clone_size: -
d_call: -
j_call: TRBJ1-5
cdr3_nt: TGTGCCAGCAGCCCACGGGGCTCGAGCAATCAGCCCCAGCATTTT
cdr3_aa: CASSPRGSSNQPQHF

v_call: TRBV9
clone_size: -
d_call: TRBD1
j_call: TRBJ2-7
cdr3_nt: TGTGCCAGCAGCGTAGGCCCCGGGACAGGGGCGATCTACGAGCAGTACTTC
cdr3_aa: CASSVGPGTGAIYEQYF

v_call: TRBV6-1
clone_size: few
d_call: TRBD1
j_call: TRBJ1-6
cdr3_nt: TGTGCCAGCAGTGAAGGGGACAGGGGAACTTCACCCCTCCACTTT
cdr3_aa: CASSEGDRGTSPLHF

v_call: TRBV7-2
clone_size: -
d_call: -
j_call: TRBJ1-1
cdr3_nt: TGTGCCAGCCAAAAGACGCAAAACACTGAAGCTTTCTTT
cdr3_aa: CASQKTQNTEAFF

v_call: TRBV5-8
clone_size: -
d_call: -
j_call: TRBJ2-7
cdr3_nt: TGTGCCAGCAGCCGTGGGGCAGGGCCCTCCTACGAGCAGTACTTC
cdr3_aa: CASSRGAGPSYEQYF

v_call: TRBV7-8
clone_size: -
d_call: TRBD2
j_call: TRBJ2-1
cdr3_nt: TGTGCCAGCAGCTTAGCAGCGGGGCTTTCCTACAATGAGCAGTTCTTC
cdr3_aa: CASSLAAGLSYNEQFF

v_call: TRBV10-3
clone_size: -
d_call: -
j_call: TRBJ2-1
cdr3_nt: TGTGCCATCAGTGAAGGGGGCAATGAGCAGTTCTTC
cdr3_aa: CAISEGGNEQFF

v_call: TRBV6-6
clone_size: -
d_call: TRBD1
j_call: TRBJ2-7
cdr3_nt: TGTGCCACCTTTCAGACAGGGCTGACCTACGAGCAGTACTTC
cdr3_aa: CATFQTGLTYEQYF

v_call: TRBV7-2
clone_size: once
d_call: TRBD2
j_call: TRBJ2-3
cdr3_nt: TGTGCCAGCAGCTCCGGGACTAGCGGGAGAGTGCAGTATTTT
cdr3_aa: CASSSGTSGRVQYF

v_call: TRBV19
clone_size: -
d_call: TRBD2
j_call: TRBJ2-7
cdr3_nt: TGTGCCAGTAGTATTGGGACTAGCTACGAGCAGTACTTC
cdr3_aa: CASSIGTSYEQYF

v_call: TRBV5-8
clone_size: -
d_call: TRBD2
j_call: TRBJ2-4
cdr3_nt: TGTGCCAGCAGCTTGGGCCGGACTAGCGGGAGTTGGGGCAAAAACATTCAGTACTTC
cdr3_aa: CASSLGRTSGSWGKNIQYF

v_call: TRBV10-3
clone_size: -
d_call: -
j_call: TRBJ1-4
cdr3_nt: TGTGCCATCAGTGAGTCGAAGGGGATTAATGAAAAACTGTTTTTT
cdr3_aa: CAISESKGINEKLFF

v_call: TRBV6-5
clone_size: -
d_call: TRBD1
j_call: TRBJ1-2
cdr3_nt: TGTGCCAGGGACAGGGTTTATGGCTACACCTTC
cdr3_aa: CARDRVYGYTF

v_call: TRBV9
clone_size: -
d_call: -
j_call: TRBJ1-6
cdr3_nt: TGTGCCAGCAGCCCACGACCGGAAAATTCACCCCTCCACTTT
cdr3_aa: CASSPRPENSPLHF

v_call: TRBV18
clone_size: -
d_call: TRBD1
j_call: TRBJ1-1
cdr3_nt: TGTGCCAGCTCGCTGCCCCCGTTCGTGGGACAGGCCTCGAGGGGGGGAACTGAAGCTTTCTTT
cdr3_aa: CASSLPPFVGQASRGGTEAFF